This entry lists 18 T cell receptor beta chains sequenced from one sample in a study of CD8 T cells in ankylosing spondylitis. TCRdb re-called the 5' RACE reads with MiXCR, one entry per CDR3 protein. The sample has about 210,000 distinct CDR3 sequences, 8% to 10% seen once. Sequencing used blood, either unsorted or a sorted T cell fraction (not recorded which). Receptors originate from a female donor with ankylosing spondylitis or in good health (not recorded which).

This clonotype appeared a few times. The chain joins TRBV6-2 or TRBV6-3 to TRBJ1-1; 8 bases agree with TRBD1. This CDR3 spans 15 amino acids. Losses at the gene ends were 7 bases for V and 0 bases for J; bases not matched to a gene: 7. Germline V gene sequence: CDR1 MNHEY, CDR2 SVGEGT. The CDR3 nucleotides are TGTGCCAGCACTATAGACAGGGGATTGAACACTGAAGCTTTCTTT. It specifies CASTIDRGLNTEAFF.

Many counts were recorded for this clonotype. The V call is TRBV12-3 or TRBV12-4, the J call TRBJ2-1, with 9 positions matching TRBD2. The CDR3 sequence is 17 residues long. Losses at the gene ends were 3 bases for V and 4 bases for J; bases not matched to a gene: 10. The CDR3 sequence is CASSFDLASGTYNEQFF. For the CDR3, the DNA is TGTGCCAGCAGTTTTGATCTGGCTAGCGGGACGTACAATGAGCAGTTCTTC.

This clonotype occurred many times. The rearrangement links TRBV5-1 to TRBJ2-1; 8 nucleotides align to TRBD2. This CDR3 has 14 residues. Trimming cost V 4 bases and J 10 bases; bases outside gene matches: 10. Germline CDR1 reads SGHRS; CDR2 reads YFSETQ. CDR3 DNA: TGCGCCAGCAGCCCGGGACTAGTTCGCGGCGAGCAGTTCTTC. This codes for CASSPGLVRGEQFF.

This clonotype occurred many times. V gene TRBV3-1 combines with J gene TRBJ2-2, with a tentative D call TRBD2 (6 bases). The germline CDR1 and CDR2 sequences are LGHDT and YNNKEL (reference sequence). This CDR3 is built from 13 residues. Trimming shortened V by 8 bases and J by 4 bases, and 11 bases separated the two germline ends. In DNA, the CDR3 is TGTGCCAGCGGAGCGGGCACCACCGGGGAGCTGTTTTTT. Encoded protein: CASGAGTTGELFF.

This clonotype was seen ten or more times. The rearrangement uses TRBV29-1 and TRBJ1-1, with D unclear. The germline V gene has CDR1 SQVTM and CDR2 ANQGSEA. The CDR3 loop spans 12 amino acids. The V end was cut by 5 bases, the J end by 4 bases, with 11 bases between. The CDR3 loop reads CSVSSLTTEAFF. In DNA, the CDR3 is TGCAGCGTTTCCTCGTTGACCACTGAAGCTTTCTTT.

This clonotype came up many times. J is TRBJ1-2 and V is TRBV7-9; no reliable D call. The CDR3 runs to 15 residues. Trimming removed 6 bases from V and 7 bases from J, with 21 bases in between. Germline V gene data show CDR1 as SEHNR and CDR2 as FQNEAQ (reference sequence). The chain's CDR3 is CASSSSWAATAGYTF. The DNA for the CDR3 is TGTGCCAGCAGTTCGTCATGGGCGGCTACAGCTGGCTACACCTTC.

The chain carries TRBV5-6 and TRBJ2-3; 11 bases are a match to TRBD2. The germline V gene has CDR1 SGHDT and CDR2 YYEEEE. The CDR3 has 14 amino acids. As DNA, the CDR3 is TGTACCATGGGCCCGGGACTAGCGGTAGATACGCAGTATTTT. This gives the protein CTMGPGLAVDTQYF.

This clonotype was seen at least ten times. V and J are TRBV5-6 and TRBJ1-1, with unresolved D. The CDR3 has 12 amino acids. Germline V gene lookup returns CDR1 SGHDT and CDR2 YYEEEE. The ends were cut back, 3 bases at V and 9 bases at J, with 12 bases in the middle. Written as DNA, the CDR3 is TGTGCCAGCAGCTCAGGTCGGGTGAAAGCTTTCTTT. Translating it yields CASSSGRVKAFF.

This clonotype was counted at least ten times. The chain has TRBV7-6 and TRBJ2-5; 8 nucleotides align to TRBD1. CDR3 length equals 15 residues. V lost 4 bases, J lost 1 base, and 5 bases stayed unmatched. The germline gives CDR1 SGHVS, CDR2 FNYEAQ. CDR3 region: CASSSWTGFQETQYF. Written as DNA, the CDR3 is TGTGCCAGCAGCTCCTGGACAGGGTTCCAAGAGACCCAGTACTTC.

Many counts were recorded for this clonotype. This sequence joins TRBV20-1 and TRBJ2-1; TRBD2 might be the D (5 bases). Germline V gives CDR1 DFQATT, CDR2 SNEGSKA (reference sequence). Trimming left V 1 base short and J 7 bases short, with 14 bases between. The CDR3 is 14 residues long. CDR3 loop: CSARGWERWNEQFF. CDR3 sequence (DNA): TGCAGTGCTAGAGGGTGGGAGAGGTGGAATGAGCAGTTCTTC.

This clonotype was counted many times. This chain connects TRBV20-1 to TRBJ2-1, with TRBD2 identical over 12 bases. The CDR3 is 15 residues long. Trimming removed 4 bases from V and 6 bases from J; junction bases left unmatched: 7. CDR1 and CDR2 (germline): DFQATT, SNEGSKA (reference sequence). The CDR3, as DNA: TGCAGTGCTACCAGACCTAGCGGGAGGGGCAATGAGCAGTTCTTC. Translating it yields CSATRPSGRGNEQFF.

This clonotype was recorded only once. A junction boundary mismatches the germline segment, possibly from a read error. The V gene is TRBV12-3 or TRBV12-4, the J gene TRBJ2-3; 10 nucleotides match TRBD2. The CDR3 loop spans 19 amino acids. In DNA form, the CDR3 reads TGTGCCTGCAGTTTAAAGCACGGGCCTAGCGGGAGCACATCAGATACGCAGTATTTT. Encoded protein: CACSLKHGPSGSTSDTQYF.

The chain combines TRBV12-3 or TRBV12-4 with TRBJ2-7, with D maybe TRBD2 (6 bases). V lost 3 bases to trimming and J lost 7 bases, with 22 bases between them. CDR3 length: 16 residues. CDR3 region: CASSFGRGTSYREQYF. CDR3 DNA sequence: TGTGCCAGCAGTTTCGGTCGCGGGACCTCATATCGGGAGCAGTACTTC.

This clonotype has ten or more counts. The CDR3 bases are TGTGCCAGCAGCCTTACCGATTCACCCCTCCACTTT. Its protein is CASSLTDSPLHF. The chain has TRBV12-3 or TRBV12-4 and TRBJ1-6; D remains ambiguous. This CDR3 is 12 amino acids long. V lost 6 bases and J 8 bases, leaving 8 bases between the germline ends.

This clonotype was picked up a small number of times. The V call is TRBV14, the J call TRBJ2-7, with D possibly TRBD1 on 5 matching bases. Between the trimmed V and J ends, which lost 2 bases and 2 bases, there was a span of 13 bases. The CDR3 extends over 15 amino acids. Germline CDR1 and CDR2: SGHDN and FVKESK. The CDR3 loop reads CASSQPTDPPYEQYF. The DNA of the CDR3 is TGTGCCAGCAGCCAACCGACAGACCCCCCCTACGAGCAGTACTTC.

This clonotype was detected ten times or more. The chain employs TRBV2 and TRBJ2-7, with D possibly TRBD2 on 5 matching bases. The CDR3 extends over 13 amino acids. The germline V gene encodes CDR1 SNHLY and CDR2 FYNNEI. With 4 bases removed from V and 4 bases from J, the gap between germline ends came to 11 bases. This chain's CDR3 is CASSAREGYEQYF. CDR3 nucleotide sequence: TGTGCCAGCAGTGCCCGGGAAGGGTACGAGCAGTACTTC.

This clonotype came up a few times. The chain couples TRBV7-2 to TRBJ1-5; 10 bases agree with TRBD1. This CDR3 is built from 14 residues. The V and J ends lost 5 bases and 11 bases, in that order; junction bases with no gene match: 9. Germline V gene lookup returns CDR1 SGHTA and CDR2 FQGNSA. The CDR3 loop reads CASSQGQGPGAQHF. In nucleotides, the CDR3 is TGTGCCAGCAGCCAGGGACAGGGGCCTGGAGCCCAGCATTTT.

This clonotype has more than one count but fewer than ten. The rearrangement uses TRBV10-3 and TRBJ2-2; no firm D call. CDR3 length: 13 residues. Looked up from germline, CDR1 is ENHRY and CDR2 is SYGVKD. With 4 bases removed from V and 4 bases from J, the gap between germline ends came to 7 bases. The CDR3 region has the DNA TGTGCCATCAGTGGTTCCCTCACCGGGGAGCTGTTTTTT. Its translation: CAISGSLTGELFF.